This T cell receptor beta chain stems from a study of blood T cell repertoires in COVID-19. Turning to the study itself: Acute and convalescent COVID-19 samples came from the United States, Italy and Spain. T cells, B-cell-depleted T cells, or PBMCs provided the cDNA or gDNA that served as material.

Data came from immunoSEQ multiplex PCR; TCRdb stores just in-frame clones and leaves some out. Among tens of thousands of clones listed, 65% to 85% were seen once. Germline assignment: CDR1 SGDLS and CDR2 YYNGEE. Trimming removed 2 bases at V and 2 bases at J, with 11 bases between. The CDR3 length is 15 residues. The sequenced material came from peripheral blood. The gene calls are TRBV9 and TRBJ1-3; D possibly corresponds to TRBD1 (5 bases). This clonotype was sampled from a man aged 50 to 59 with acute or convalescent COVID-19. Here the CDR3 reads CASSVGGTTGNTIYF. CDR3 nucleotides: TGTGCCAGCAGCGTCGGAGGGACCACTGGAAACACCATATATTTT.